This T cell receptor (beta chain) was obtained from a study of OX40 agonist ivuxolimab in advanced cancers. The V gene end was trimmed by 4 bases and the J gene end by 7 bases; junction bases not matched to a gene: 4. Germline V lookup: CDR1 SGHVS, CDR2 FNYEAQ. The CDR3 covers 14 residues. Generated by immunoSEQ multiplex PCR, the TCRdb table keeps only in-frame clones and is missing some. Of some 150,000 clones listed, about 92% are singletons. The genes are TRBV7-6 and TRBJ2-1, with 10 bases aligning to TRBD1. The sequence came from an adult with an advanced solid tumor such as melanoma, head and neck, liver or kidney cancer. The sequencing here drew on CD4+ or CD8+ T cells sorted from blood, taken in a trial of the OX40 agonist ivuxolimab. This chain's CDR3 is CASSSRDRGNEQFF. The CDR3 nucleotides read TGTGCCAGCAGCTCCCGGGACAGGGGAAATGAGCAGTTCTTC.